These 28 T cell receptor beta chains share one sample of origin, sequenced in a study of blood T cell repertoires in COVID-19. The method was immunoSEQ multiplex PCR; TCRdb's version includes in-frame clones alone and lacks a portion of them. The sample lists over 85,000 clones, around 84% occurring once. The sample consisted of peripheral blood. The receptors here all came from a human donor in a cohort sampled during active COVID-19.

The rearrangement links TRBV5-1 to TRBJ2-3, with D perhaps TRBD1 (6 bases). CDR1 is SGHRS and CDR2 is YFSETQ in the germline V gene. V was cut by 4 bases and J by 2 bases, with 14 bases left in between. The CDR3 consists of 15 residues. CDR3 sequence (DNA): TGCGCCAGCAGCCATGGGACACCTTCCACAGATACGCAGTATTTT. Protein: CASSHGTPSTDTQYF.

The CDR3 protein is CASSWTGQSSYNEQFF. The CDR3 DNA follows: TGCGCCAGCAGCTGGACAGGACAAAGCTCCTACAATGAGCAGTTCTTC. V is TRBV5-1 and J is TRBJ2-1; 7 positions match TRBD1. V shed 3 bases and J 0 bases; nucleotides not matched to a gene: 6. The germline V gene has CDR1 SGHRS and CDR2 YFSETQ. The length of the CDR3 is 16 residues.

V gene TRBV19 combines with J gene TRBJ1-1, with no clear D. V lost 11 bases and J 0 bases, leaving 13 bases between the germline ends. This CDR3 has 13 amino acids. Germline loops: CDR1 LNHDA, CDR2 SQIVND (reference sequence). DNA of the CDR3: TGTGCCTCTCTTAGACGGGTGAACACTGAAGCTTTCTTT. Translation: CASLRRVNTEAFF.

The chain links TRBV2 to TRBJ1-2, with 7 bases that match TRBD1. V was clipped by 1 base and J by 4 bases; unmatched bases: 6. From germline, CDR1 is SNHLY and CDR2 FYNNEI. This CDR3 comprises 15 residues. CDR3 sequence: CASSEDTGTVYGYTF. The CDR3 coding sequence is TGTGCCAGCAGTGAAGATACCGGGACAGTCTATGGCTACACCTTC.

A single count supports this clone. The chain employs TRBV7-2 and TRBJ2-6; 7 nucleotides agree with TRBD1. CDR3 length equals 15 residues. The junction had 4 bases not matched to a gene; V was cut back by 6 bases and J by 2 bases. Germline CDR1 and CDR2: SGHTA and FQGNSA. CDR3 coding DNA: TGTGCCAGCAGGATAGGGGGCGCTGGGGCCAACGTCCTGACTTTC. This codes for CASRIGGAGANVLTF. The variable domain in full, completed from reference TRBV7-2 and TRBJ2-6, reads GAGVSQSPSNKVTEKGKDVELRCDPISGHTALYWYRQSLGQGLEFLIYFQGNSAPDKSGLPSDRFSAERTGGSVSTLTIQRTQQEDSAVYLCASRIGGAGANVLTFGAGSRLTVL.

CDR3: CASSIGLLETQYF. DNA for the CDR3: TGTGCCAGTAGTATCGGACTGTTAGAGACCCAGTACTTC. The genes are TRBV19 and TRBJ2-5; possibly TRBD2 for D (5 bases). Per germline, CDR1 LNHDA and CDR2 SQIVND (reference sequence). CDR3 length: 13 amino acids. V lost 3 bases to trimming and J lost 4 bases, with 9 bases between them.

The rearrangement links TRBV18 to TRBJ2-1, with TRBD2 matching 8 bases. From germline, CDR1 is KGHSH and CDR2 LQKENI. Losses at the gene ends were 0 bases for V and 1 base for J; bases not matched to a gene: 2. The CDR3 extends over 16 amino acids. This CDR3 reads CASSPPSGVSYNEQFF. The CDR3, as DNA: TGTGCCAGCTCACCACCTAGCGGGGTTTCCTACAATGAGCAGTTCTTC.

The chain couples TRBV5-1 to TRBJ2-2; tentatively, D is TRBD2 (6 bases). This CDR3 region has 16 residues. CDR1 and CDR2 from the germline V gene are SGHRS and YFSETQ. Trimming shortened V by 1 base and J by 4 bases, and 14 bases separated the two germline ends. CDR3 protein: CASSLSGRGSTGELFF. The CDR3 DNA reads TGCGCCAGCAGCTTGTCCGGCCGGGGGAGCACCGGGGAGCTGTTTTTT.

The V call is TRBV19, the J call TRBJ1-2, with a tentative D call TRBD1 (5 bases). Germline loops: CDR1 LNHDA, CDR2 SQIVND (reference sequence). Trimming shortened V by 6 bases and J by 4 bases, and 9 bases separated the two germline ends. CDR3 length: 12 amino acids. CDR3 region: CASSDTGYGYTF. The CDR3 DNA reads TGTGCCAGTAGCGACACAGGCTATGGCTACACCTTC.

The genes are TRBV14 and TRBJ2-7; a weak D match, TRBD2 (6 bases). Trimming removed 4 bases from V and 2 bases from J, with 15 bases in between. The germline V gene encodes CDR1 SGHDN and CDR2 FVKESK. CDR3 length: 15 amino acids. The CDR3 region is CASSPWWGGPYEQYF. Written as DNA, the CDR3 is TGTGCCAGCAGCCCGTGGTGGGGAGGCCCCTACGAGCAGTACTTC. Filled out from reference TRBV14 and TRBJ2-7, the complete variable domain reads EAGVTQFPSHSVIEKGQTVTLRCDPISGHDNLYWYRRVMGKEIKFLLHFVKESKQDESGMPNNRFLAERTGGTYSTLKVQPAELEDSGVYFCASSPWWGGPYEQYFGPGTRLTVT.

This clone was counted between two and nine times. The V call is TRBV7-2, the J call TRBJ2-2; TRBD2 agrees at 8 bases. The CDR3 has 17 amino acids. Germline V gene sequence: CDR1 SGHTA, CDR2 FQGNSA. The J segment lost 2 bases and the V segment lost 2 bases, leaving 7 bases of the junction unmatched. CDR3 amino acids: CASSLSSTSGNTGELFF. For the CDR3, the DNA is TGTGCCAGCAGCTTAAGCAGCACTAGCGGTAACACCGGGGAGCTGTTTTTT.

DNA of the CDR3: TGTGCCAGCAGCTTGTATCAGGCTTATAGCAATCAGCCCCAGCATTTT. This sequence encodes CASSLYQAYSNQPQHF. The chain combines TRBV5-5 with TRBJ1-5, with unresolved D. CDR1 and CDR2 from the germline V gene are SGHKS and YYEKEE (reference sequence). Trimming removed 1 base at V and 0 bases at J, with 11 bases between. The CDR3 has 16 amino acids.

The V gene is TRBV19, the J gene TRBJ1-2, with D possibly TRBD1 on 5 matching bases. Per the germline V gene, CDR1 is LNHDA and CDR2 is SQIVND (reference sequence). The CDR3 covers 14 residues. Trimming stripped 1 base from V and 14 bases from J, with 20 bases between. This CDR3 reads CASSIGAVRALYTF. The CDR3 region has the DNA TGTGCCAGTAGTATAGGTGCGGTCAGGGCCTTATATACCTTC.

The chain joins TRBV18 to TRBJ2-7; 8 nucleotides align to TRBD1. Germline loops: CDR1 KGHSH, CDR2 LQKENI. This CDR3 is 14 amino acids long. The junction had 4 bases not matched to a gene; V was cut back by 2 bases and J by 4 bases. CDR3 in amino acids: CASSPSQGAYEQYF. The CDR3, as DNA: TGTGCCAGCTCACCAAGCCAGGGGGCTTACGAGCAGTACTTC.

In DNA, the CDR3 is TGTGCCAGCAGCTTTATTACATCTGAGCAGTTCTTC. This sequence encodes CASSFITSEQFF. The rearrangement joins TRBV7-9 to TRBJ2-1; the D is unclear. CDR1 and CDR2 from the germline V gene are SEHNR and FQNEAQ (reference sequence). With 3 bases removed from V and 9 bases from J, the gap between germline ends came to 9 bases. The CDR3 extends over 12 amino acids.

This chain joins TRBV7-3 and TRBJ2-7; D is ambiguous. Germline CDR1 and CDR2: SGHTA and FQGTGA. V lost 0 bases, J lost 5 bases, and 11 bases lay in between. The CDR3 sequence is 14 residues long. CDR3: CASSLTAPGNEQYF. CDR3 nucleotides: TGTGCCAGCAGCTTAACGGCCCCAGGAAACGAGCAGTACTTC.

The CDR3 DNA reads TGTGCCTGGAGTCTAACCCGCGGGGCAACTAATGAAAAACTGTTTTTT. Residues: CAWSLTRGATNEKLFF. This chain uses TRBV30 with TRBJ1-4, with unresolved D. Deletions cut 2 bases from V and 0 bases from J, with 13 bases between. The CDR3 spans 16 residues. The germline V gene encodes CDR1 GTSNPN and CDR2 SVGIG (reference sequence).

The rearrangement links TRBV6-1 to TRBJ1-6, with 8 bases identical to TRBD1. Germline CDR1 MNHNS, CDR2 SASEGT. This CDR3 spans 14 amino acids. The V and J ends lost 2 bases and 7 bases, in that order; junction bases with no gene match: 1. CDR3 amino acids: CASSENRGNSPLHF. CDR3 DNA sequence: TGTGCCAGCAGTGAAAACAGGGGGAATTCACCCCTCCACTTT.

The CDR3 DNA sequence: TGTGCCAGCAGCTTAGACAGGGGGCAGGAGACCCAGTACTTC. It translates to CASSLDRGQETQYF. The rearrangement links TRBV7-2 to TRBJ2-5, with 9 bases fitting TRBD1. The CDR3 extends over 14 amino acids. Per the germline V gene, CDR1 is SGHTA and CDR2 is FQGNSA. V shed 1 base, J shed 5 bases, and the junction held 2 bases outside the gene matches.

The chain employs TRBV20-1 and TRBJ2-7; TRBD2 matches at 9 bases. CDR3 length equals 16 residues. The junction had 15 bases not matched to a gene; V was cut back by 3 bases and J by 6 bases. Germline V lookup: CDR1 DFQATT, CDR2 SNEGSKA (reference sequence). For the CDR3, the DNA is TGCAGTGCTAGTACGTCGGGTCTAGCGGGAACAGGCGAGCAGTACTTC. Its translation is CSASTSGLAGTGEQYF.

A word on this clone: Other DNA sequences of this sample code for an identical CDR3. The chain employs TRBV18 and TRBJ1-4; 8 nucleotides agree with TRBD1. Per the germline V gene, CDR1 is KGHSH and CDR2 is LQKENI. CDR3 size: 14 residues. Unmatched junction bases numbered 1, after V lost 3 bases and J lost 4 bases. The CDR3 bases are TGTGCCAGCTCACCTGACAGGGGTAATGAAAAACTGTTTTTT. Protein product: CASSPDRGNEKLFF.

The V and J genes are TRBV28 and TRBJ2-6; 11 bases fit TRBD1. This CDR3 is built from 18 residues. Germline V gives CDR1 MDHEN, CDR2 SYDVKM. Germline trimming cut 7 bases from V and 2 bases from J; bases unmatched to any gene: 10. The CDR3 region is CASTSWTGGAPGANVLTF. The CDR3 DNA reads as TGTGCCAGCACCTCTTGGACAGGGGGCGCACCTGGGGCCAACGTCCTGACTTTC.

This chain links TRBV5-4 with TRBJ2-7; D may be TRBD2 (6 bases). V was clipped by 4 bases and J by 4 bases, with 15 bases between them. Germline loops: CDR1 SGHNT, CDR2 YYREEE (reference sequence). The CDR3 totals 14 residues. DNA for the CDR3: TGTGCCAGCAGCATCGGGACTGTATCTTACGAGCAGTACTTC. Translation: CASSIGTVSYEQYF.

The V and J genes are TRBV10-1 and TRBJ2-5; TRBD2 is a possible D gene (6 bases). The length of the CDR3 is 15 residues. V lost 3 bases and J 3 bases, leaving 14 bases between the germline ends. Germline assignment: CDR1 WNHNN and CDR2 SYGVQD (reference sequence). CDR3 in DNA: TGCGCCAGCAGTGAAGAAGTAGGCGGGGAAGAGACCCAGTACTTC. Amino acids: CASSEEVGGEETQYF.

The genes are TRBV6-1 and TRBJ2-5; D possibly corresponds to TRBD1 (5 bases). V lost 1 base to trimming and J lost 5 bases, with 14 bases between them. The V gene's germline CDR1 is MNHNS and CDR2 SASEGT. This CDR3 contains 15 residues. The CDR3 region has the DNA TGTGCCAGCAGTGAAGGGGCGGCCTCAGGGGAGACCCAGTACTTC. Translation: CASSEGAASGETQYF.

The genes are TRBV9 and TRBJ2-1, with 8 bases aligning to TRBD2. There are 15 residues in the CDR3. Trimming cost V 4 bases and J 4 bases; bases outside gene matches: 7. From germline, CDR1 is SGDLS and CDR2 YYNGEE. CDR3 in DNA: TGTGCCAGCAGCCCGACGGGGGGGCAGTACAATGAGCAGTTCTTC. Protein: CASSPTGGQYNEQFF.

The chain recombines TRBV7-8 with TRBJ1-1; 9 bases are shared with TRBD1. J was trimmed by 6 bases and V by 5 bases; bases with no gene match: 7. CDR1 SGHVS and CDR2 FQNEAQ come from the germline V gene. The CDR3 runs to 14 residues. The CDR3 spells CASSHRGLGPEAFF. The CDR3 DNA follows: TGTGCCAGCAGCCACAGGGGGCTAGGTCCTGAAGCTTTCTTT.

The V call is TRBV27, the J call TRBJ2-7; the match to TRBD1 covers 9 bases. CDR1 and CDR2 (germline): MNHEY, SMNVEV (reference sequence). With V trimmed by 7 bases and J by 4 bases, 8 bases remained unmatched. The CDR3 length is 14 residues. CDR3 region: CASKAGTGKYEQYF. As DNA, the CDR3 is TGTGCCAGCAAGGCCGGGACAGGGAAATACGAGCAGTACTTC.